The clone carrying this T cell receptor beta chain was seen a handful of times. Antigen specificity is unknown. CDR1 is SGHDN, CDR2 FVKESK, per germline. The CDR3 covers 16 residues. The J segment lost 7 bases and the V segment lost 1 base, leaving 4 bases of the junction unmatched. These data come from a study of blood T cells in healthy people across ages. Points from the study as a whole: Percentage of naive T cells showed a strong correlation with TCR beta diversity. A greater number of naive CD4+ cells and higher diversity distinguished long-lived donors from aged donors.

The use of a sample-barcoded 5' primer and a J-beta primer mix characterized a second PCR of 7 to 11 cycles. In TCRdb, the 5' RACE reads were re-called with MiXCR into one record per CDR3 protein. In the table there are some 640,000 distinct CDR3 sequences, around half of which are singletons. Sequencing used blood. The sequence was obtained from a woman aged 60 to 75 in good health. The genes are TRBV14 and TRBJ2-1; 13 bases are a match to TRBD2. The CDR3 nucleotides are TGTGCCAGCAGCCAAGGGACTAGCGGGAGAGGGAATGAGCAGTTCTTC. This gives the protein CASSQGTSGRGNEQFF.